The sequence of this TCR beta chain was determined in a study of spatial heterogeneity in lung cancer. The wider study: Raw reads showed each unique TCR and UMI combination turning up more than ten times on average.

Unique molecular identifiers tagged every individual TCR cDNA molecule. TCRdb reanalysed the 5' RACE reads using MiXCR and keeps one entry per CDR3 protein. The sample records a few thousand distinct CDR3 sequences, 18% being singletons. V lost 5 bases and J lost 5; bases outside the gene matches: 10. This CDR3 comprises 15 residues. This clonotype is medium-sized. With the library built for alpha chains, this beta chain is off target and its frequency is not meaningful. Time point: sample taken at primary tumor resection. Material for sequencing was whole RNA from tumor, nontumor lung or frozen PBMC, left unsorted. There were roughly 72 donors, all of them untreated patients with early-stage non-small cell lung cancer.

The clonotype comes from a male donor with early-stage non-small cell lung cancer. The source material was normal lung tissue next to the tumor, sampled at surgery. V usage is TRBV12-3 or TRBV12-4 and J usage is TRBJ1-2; 8 nucleotides agree with TRBD1. The CDR3 protein is CASSNPDRVTYGYTF. CDR3 DNA sequence: TGTGCCAGCAGTAACCCGGACAGGGTTACGTATGGCTACACCTTC.